This entry describes one T cell receptor beta chain. This specimen comes from a study of brain T cells in children with intractable seizures. Time point noted: blood from clinic visit 5 months post-surgery; TSC patient then seizure free. Surgery cases with the highest brain T cell transcript signatures were chosen for sequencing. Germline V CDR1 and CDR2: KGHSY, FQNENV. This CDR3 is 19 amino acids long. Trimming took 3 bases from V and 1 from J, leaving 24 bases between them. Some clones are missing from TCRdb's copy, which holds only in-frame ones; the method was immunoSEQ multiplex PCR. Of under 400,000 clones detected, over 90% appear once; the ten largest clones hold 5% to 7%.

The sequences come from peripheral blood, collected around 5 months after surgery. The J gene is TRBJ1-1, the V gene TRBV16; TRBD1 might be the D (5 bases). The TCR was taken from a boy less than two years old with tuberous sclerosis and intractable seizures. In DNA, the CDR3 is TGTGCCAGCAGCCACAAACAGGTCGCGGCTTTTAAAGAGAACACTGAAGCTTTCTTT. Residues: CASSHKQVAAFKENTEAFF.